Listed here is a single T cell receptor (beta chain). What it binds is unknown. This record belongs to a study of lymphopenia after photon versus proton radiotherapy. Study observations and caveats: After lymphocyte nadir, photon-treated repertoires showed oligoclonal expansion, especially CD8+ Temra. Authors raise, but do not show, better survival with proton therapy. Photon-treated patients lost naive T cells and TCR diversity; proton-treated stayed stable. A bigger post-nadir fall in TCR diversity correlated inversely with survival time in deceased patients.

Per the germline V gene, CDR1 is SQVTM and CDR2 is ANQGSEA. This CDR3 spans 14 amino acids. With 5 bases removed from V and 0 bases from J, the gap between germline ends came to 11 bases. Measured with immunoSEQ multiplex PCR; TCRdb has only the in-frame clones, and not every one. The sample holds approximately 45,000 clones, approximately 85% seen once. This sequence joins TRBV29-1 and TRBJ1-5; D is unclear. Sequencing used peripheral blood, obtained from a patient treated with photon-based radiotherapy. The receptor was isolated from a middle-aged man with gastric cancer. CDR3 nucleotide sequence: TGCAGCGTTCAGGCGCCCGATAGCAATCAGCCCCAGCATTTT. Translating it yields CSVQAPDSNQPQHF.